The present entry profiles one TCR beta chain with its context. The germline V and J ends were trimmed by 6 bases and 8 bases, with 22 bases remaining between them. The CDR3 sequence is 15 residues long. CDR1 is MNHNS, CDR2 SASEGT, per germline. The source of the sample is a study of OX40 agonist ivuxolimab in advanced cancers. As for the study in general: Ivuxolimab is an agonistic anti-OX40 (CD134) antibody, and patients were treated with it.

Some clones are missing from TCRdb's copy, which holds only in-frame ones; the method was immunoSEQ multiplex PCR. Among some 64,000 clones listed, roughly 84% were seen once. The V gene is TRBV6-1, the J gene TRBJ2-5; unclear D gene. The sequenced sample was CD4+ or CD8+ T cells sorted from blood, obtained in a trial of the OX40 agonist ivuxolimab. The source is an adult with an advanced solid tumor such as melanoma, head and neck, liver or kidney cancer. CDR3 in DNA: TGTGCCAGCAGCCTTCGTGGGCAGAGGCAGAGAACCCAGTACTTC. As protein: CASSLRGQRQRTQYF.